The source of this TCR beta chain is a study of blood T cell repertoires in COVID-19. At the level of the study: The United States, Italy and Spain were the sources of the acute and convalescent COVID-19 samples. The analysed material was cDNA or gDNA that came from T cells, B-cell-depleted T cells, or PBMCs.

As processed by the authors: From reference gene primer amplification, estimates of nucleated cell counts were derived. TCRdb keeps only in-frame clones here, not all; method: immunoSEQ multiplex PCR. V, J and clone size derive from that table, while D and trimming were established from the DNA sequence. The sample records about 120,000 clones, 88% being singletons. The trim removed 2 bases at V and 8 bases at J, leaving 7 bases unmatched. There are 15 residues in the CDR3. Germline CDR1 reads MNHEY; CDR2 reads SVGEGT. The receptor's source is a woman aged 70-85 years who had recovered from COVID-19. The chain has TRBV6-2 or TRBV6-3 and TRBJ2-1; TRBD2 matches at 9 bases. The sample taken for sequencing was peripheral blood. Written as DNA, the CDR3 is TGTGCCAGCAGTTACGGGCTAGCGGGGCCGGATGAGCAGTTCTTC. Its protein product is CASSYGLAGPDEQFF.